These 16 T cell receptor beta chains were sequenced from one sample in a study of blood T cell repertoires in COVID-19. Clones were read by immunoSEQ multiplex PCR, and TCRdb kept only the in-frame ones, dropping some. The sample carries under 200,000 clones, around 87% recorded once. The sample taken for sequencing was peripheral blood. These receptors originate from a man between 35 and 55 years old with active or convalescent COVID-19.

J is TRBJ1-5 and V is TRBV19; 8 bases map to TRBD1. The CDR3 length is 17 residues. V gave up 4 bases and J gave up 3 bases; unmatched junction bases: 11. Per the germline V gene, CDR1 is LNHDA and CDR2 is SQIVND (reference sequence). CDR3 coding DNA: TGTGCCAGTAGTACTACCCAGGGGGCAAGAATCAATCAGCCCCAGCATTTT. Translated: CASSTTQGARINQPQHF.

V and J are TRBV5-3 and TRBJ1-1; tentatively, D is TRBD1 (6 bases). TRBV5-3 is annotated as an ORF whose role is uncertain. This CDR3 is built from 18 residues. V gave up 4 bases and J gave up 0 bases, with 22 bases separating them. The DNA for the CDR3 is TGTGCCAGAAGCCTCCTAATCAGGGGCCCCTACATGAACACTGAAGCTTTCTTT. Amino acid sequence: CARSLLIRGPYMNTEAFF.

V gene TRBV2 combines with J gene TRBJ2-2; D might be TRBD1 (6 bases). The CDR3 is made up of 15 amino acids. V was cut by 7 bases and J by 0 bases, with 12 bases left in between. Germline CDR1 reads SNHLY; CDR2 reads FYNNEI. The CDR3 coding sequence is TGTGCCAGCACCCCGGACAGATCGAACACCGGGGAGCTGTTTTTT. Translating gives CASTPDRSNTGELFF.

The chain has TRBV5-4 and TRBJ1-5; 11 nucleotides match TRBD1. V was pared by 2 bases and J by 7 bases, with 11 bases of the junction left unmatched. Germline V gives CDR1 SGHNT, CDR2 YYREEE (reference sequence). CDR3 length: 17 residues. In nucleotides, the CDR3 is TGTGCCAGCAGCTTTACATCCGGGACAGGGGGTCACCAGCCCCAGCATTTT. Residues: CASSFTSGTGGHQPQHF.

J is TRBJ2-3 and V is TRBV4-2; 10 nucleotides match TRBD2. CDR3 length: 18 amino acids. CDR1 LGHNA and CDR2 YNFKEQ come from the germline V gene. Trimming at V came to 1 base and at J to 0 bases, leaving 7 bases not matched to a gene. The CDR3 reads CASSQVSSGGPSTDTQYF. CDR3 nucleotides: TGTGCCAGCAGCCAAGTGTCTAGCGGGGGCCCTAGCACAGATACGCAGTATTTT.

The chain couples TRBV6-4 to TRBJ2-3; 8 bases are shared with TRBD2. CDR3 size: 19 residues. Trimming cost V 6 bases and J 0 bases; bases outside gene matches: 17. Germline CDR1 and CDR2: MRHNA and SNTAGT. CDR3 DNA sequence: TGTGCCAGCAGCCTGGGTGGAGGCGGGGGGCCACTTAGCACAGATACGCAGTATTTT. It specifies CASSLGGGGGPLSTDTQYF.

The V gene is TRBV28, the J gene TRBJ1-5; 11 positions match TRBD1. The germline V gene encodes CDR1 MDHEN and CDR2 SYDVKM. Germline trimming cut 6 bases from V and 0 bases from J; bases unmatched to any gene: 10. The CDR3 extends over 18 amino acids. CDR3 sequence reads: CASSSWTGGVGSNQPQHF. The CDR3 DNA is TGTGCCAGCAGCTCCTGGACAGGGGGCGTGGGTAGCAATCAGCCCCAGCATTTT.

This clone was detected only once. The rearrangement uses TRBV6-6 and TRBJ2-2, with D unclear. This CDR3 contains 14 residues. Trimming removed 2 bases at V and 6 bases at J, with 10 bases between. The germline CDR1 and CDR2 sequences are MNHNY and SVGAGI (reference sequence). This CDR3 is CASSYGPSAGELFF. The CDR3 DNA sequence: TGTGCCAGCAGTTACGGTCCGTCGGCCGGGGAGCTGTTTTTT.

This sequence joins TRBV9 and TRBJ2-3, with D hard to call. Per the germline V gene, CDR1 is SGDLS and CDR2 is YYNGEE. The CDR3 sequence is 13 residues long. With 0 bases removed from V and 4 bases from J, the gap between germline ends came to 6 bases. The CDR3 nucleotides read TGTGCCAGCAGCGTAGCTTTCCCAGATACGCAGTATTTT. Translated: CASSVAFPDTQYF.

The CDR3 reads CASSYVSHRVTEAFF. The CDR3 coding sequence is TGTGCCAGCAGTTACGTCTCTCACAGGGTAACTGAAGCTTTCTTT. The J gene is TRBJ1-1, the V gene TRBV6-5; tentatively, D is TRBD1 (6 bases). The germline V and J ends were trimmed by 2 bases and 5 bases, with 15 bases remaining between them. The length of the CDR3 is 15 residues. Germline assignment: CDR1 MNHEY and CDR2 SVGAGI.

Here the CDR3 reads CASSAGGGQETQYF. Here the CDR3 DNA reads TGTGCCAGCAGCGCCGGGGGGGGGCAAGAGACCCAGTACTTC. The rearrangement links TRBV7-2 to TRBJ2-5; 8 bases are a match to TRBD2. CDR1 and CDR2 from the germline V gene are SGHTA and FQGNSA. With 5 bases clipped from V and 2 bases from J, the junction kept 4 bases outside the gene matches. CDR3 length equals 14 residues.

Notes on this clone: The sample has other DNA sequences that encode this CDR3 too. The CDR3 here is CASSYSGGQETQYF. In DNA form, the CDR3 reads TGTGCCAGCAGTTACTCCGGGGGGCAAGAGACCCAGTACTTC. This sequence joins TRBV6-5 and TRBJ2-5; 7 bases agree with TRBD2. The CDR3 is 14 residues long. CDR1 MNHEY and CDR2 SVGAGI come from the germline V gene. J was trimmed by 2 bases and V by 0 bases; bases with no gene match: 0.

This chain joins TRBV6-5 and TRBJ1-2, with 9 nucleotides matching TRBD1. V lost 6 bases and J lost 3; bases outside the gene matches: 8. The V gene's germline CDR1 is MNHEY and CDR2 SVGAGI. The CDR3 is 15 residues long. The CDR3 reads CASRTTGGGYYGYTF. The CDR3 DNA reads TGTGCCAGCAGAACTACAGGGGGCGGTTACTATGGCTACACCTTC.

The rearrangement joins TRBV18 to TRBJ1-3; a weak D match, TRBD1 (5 bases). Germline V gene lookup returns CDR1 KGHSH and CDR2 LQKENI. Trimming pared 0 bases from V and 2 bases from J, leaving 11 bases between. The CDR3 has 16 residues. The CDR3 protein is CASSPPRQGAGNTIYF. The CDR3 DNA sequence: TGTGCCAGCTCACCACCTAGGCAGGGCGCTGGAAACACCATATATTTT. Based on the CDR3 plus reference TRBV18 and TRBJ1-3, the full variable domain is NAGVMQNPRHLVRRRGQEARLRCSPMKGHSHVYWYRQLPEEGLKFMVYLQKENIIDESGMPKERFSAEFPKEGPSILRIQQVVRGDSAAYFCASSPPRQGAGNTIYFGEGSWLTVV.

This clone is medium-sized (0.01 to 0.1%) within its sample. J is TRBJ1-2 and V is TRBV28; D gene unclear. CDR1 and CDR2 (germline): MDHEN, SYDVKM. V lost 1 base and J lost 7, with 16 bases in between. The CDR3 totals 15 residues. DNA for the CDR3: TGTGCCAGCAGTTTATTTCGAATGGGAGGAGCTGGCTACACCTTC. This sequence encodes CASSLFRMGGAGYTF.

About this clone itself: The identical CDR3 is also encoded by other nucleotide sequences in the sample. The V gene is TRBV28, the J gene TRBJ2-5; TRBD2 might be the D (6 bases). The germline gives CDR1 MDHEN, CDR2 SYDVKM. Trimming cost V 3 bases and J 2 bases, with 7 bases left between them. This CDR3 is 13 amino acids long. The CDR3 coding sequence is TGTGCCAGCAGTTTGGGGGGTCAAGAGACCCAGTACTTC. Amino acid sequence: CASSLGGQETQYF.